The rows below give T cell receptor beta chains drawn from one sample of a study of control samples from healthy donors and cancer patients. TCRdb's table, derived via immunoSEQ multiplex PCR, lists solely in-frame clones and lacks some. This sample has about 84,000 clones, with 91% found just once. Sequencing was performed on blood. Receptor source: a man aged 50 to 60 in good health. Both conserved end residues are part of each CDR3. The order of the fields is clone size, V gene, J gene, D gene, CDR3 DNA, CDR3 protein. D genes are given only for firm matches. Clone sizes are given selectively: once, few, many, or a class where the clone is expanded.

NA	TRBV5-6	TRBJ1-2	NA	TGTGCCAGCAGGGGGGGCAATAACTATGGCTACACCTTC	CASRGGNNYGYTF
NA	TRBV18	TRBJ2-5	NA	TGTGCCAGCTCACTCGGACGGGTAGAAGAGACCCAGTACTTC	CASSLGRVEETQYF
NA	TRBV10-2	TRBJ2-1	NA	TGCGCCAGCAGTGAACCCGGTAGCTCCTACAATGAGCAGTTCTTC	CASSEPGSSYNEQFF
NA	TRBV10-1	TRBJ2-3	TRBD2	TGCGCCAGCAGTGAGCTGCGGGGGAGAGGCACAGATACGCAGTATTTT	CASSELRGRGTDTQYF
NA	TRBV27	TRBJ2-6	NA	TGTGCCAGCAGTACGGACTTATGGGCCAACGTCCTGACTTTC	CASSTDLWANVLTF
NA	TRBV2	TRBJ1-1	NA	TGTGCCAGCAGTTCGGGACTCCGTGGTGGGACTGAAGCTTTCTTT	CASSSGLRGGTEAFF
NA	TRBV14	TRBJ2-2	NA	TGTGCCAGCAGCCAAAGGTCCATAGTGGGCCGAAACACCGGGGAGCTGTTTTTT	CASSQRSIVGRNTGELFF
NA	TRBV21-1	TRBJ1-2	NA	TGTGCCAGCAGTCCCTCTTTCGGACAGGTTCAAGCTTTGGGCTATGGCTACACCTTC	CASSPSFGQVQALGYGYTF
NA	TRBV19	TRBJ1-6	NA	TGTGCCAGTAGCCCAGGACGGACTAATTCACCCCTCCACTTT	CASSPGRTNSPLHF
once	TRBV11-2	TRBJ2-7	NA	TGTGCCAGCAGCTCCCCGGCGGCGGGCTACGAGCAGTACTTC	CASSSPAAGYEQYF
NA	TRBV5-1	TRBJ2-3	NA	TGCGCCAGCAGCATGGGGACCGTAGATACGCAGTATTTT	CASSMGTVDTQYF
NA	TRBV14	TRBJ2-7	TRBD2	TGTGCCAGCAGCCAAGGGGGACTAGCGGGGCCAAAACGCGAGCAGTACTTC	CASSQGGLAGPKREQYF
NA	TRBV4-1	TRBJ2-3	TRBD1	TGCGCCAGCAGCCCCCGGACAGGGAGAACAGATACGCAGTATTTT	CASSPRTGRTDTQYF
NA	TRBV7-9	TRBJ1-3	NA	TGTGCCAGCAGCTTAGTGACTATCTGGACTGGAAACACCATATATTTT	CASSLVTIWTGNTIYF
NA	TRBV6-5	TRBJ2-2	NA	TGTGCCAGCAGTCGCGCAGGGTTCTCCGGGGAGCTGTTTTTT	CASSRAGFSGELFF
NA	TRBV5-1	TRBJ1-6	NA	TGCGCCAGCAGCCCCCGGGACATCTCTAATTCACCCCTCCACTTT	CASSPRDISNSPLHF
NA	TRBV7-2	TRBJ1-4	NA	TGTGCCAGCAGCTTCGACAGAGAACTGTTTTTT	CASSFDRELFF
NA	TRBV7-2	TRBJ1-2	NA	TGTGCCAGCCCAAAGCCCGGGCAGGTCGCCTACACCTTC	CASPKPGQVAYTF
NA	TRBV19	TRBJ1-5	TRBD1	TGTGCCAGTAGTATACCCGCGACAGGGGCTGGAAAATCTCAGCCCCAGCATTTT	CASSIPATGAGKSQPQHF
NA	TRBV7-8	TRBJ2-6	NA	TGTGCCAGCAGCTTCCCCAGCTCTGGGGCCAACGTCCTGACTTTC	CASSFPSSGANVLTF
NA	TRBV19	TRBJ2-1	NA	TGTGCCAGTAGTCCCTCGGACAGTGTTTCCTACAATGAGCAGTTCTTC	CASSPSDSVSYNEQFF
NA	TRBV27	TRBJ2-1	TRBD2	TGTGCCAGCAGTTTATCAGCGCGGGGGGGCCTTAAGGATGAGCAGTTCTTC	CASSLSARGGLKDEQFF
NA	TRBV2	TRBJ1-6	NA	TGTGCCAGCAGTGAAAGAGGGGCTGAAAATTCACCCCTCCACTTT	CASSERGAENSPLHF
NA	TRBV19	TRBJ2-3	TRBD2	TGTGCCAGTAGTAAACGACTAGCGGACTCCACAGATACGCAGTATTTT	CASSKRLADSTDTQYF